Below are 18 T cell receptor beta chains sequenced from a single sample in a study of blood T cells in healthy people across ages (dated by TCRdb to about 2015). Library preparation used 5' RACE. The sample was run on an Illumina HiSeq 2500. A second about 7 to 12 cycle PCR used a sample-barcoded 5' primer and a J-beta primer mix. Clones were called with MiXCR by TCRdb after fastp trimmed the public reads at Q25, and only in-frame beta chains were retained. Entries that share a CDR3 protein sequence are merged under the most common genes and DNA. The sample yields around 1,700,000 distinct CDR3 sequences; 28% were counted once. The top ten hold about 8% of the sample. Sequenced sample: blood. These receptors originate from a woman under 40 in good health.

The chain employs TRBV7-3 and TRBJ1-1; TRBD1 aligns across 8 bases. The germline CDR1 and CDR2 sequences are SGHTA and FQGTGA. With 3 bases clipped from V and 8 bases from J, the junction kept 5 bases outside the gene matches. This CDR3 comprises 13 residues. In nucleotides, the CDR3 is TGTGCCAGCAGCTTCGGCTCAGGGGGCGAAGCTTTCTTT. It translates to CASSFGSGGEAFF.

Worth noting for this clonotype: One end of the junction fails to match germline, which may point to a read error. The chain is built from TRBV19 and TRBJ1-2; D gene ambiguous. CDR1 is LNHDA and CDR2 is SQIVND in the germline V gene (reference sequence). The CDR3 length is 13 residues. The CDR3 sequence: CVSTYGWDYGYTF. CDR3 sequence (DNA): TGTGTCAGTACCTATGGGTGGGACTATGGCTACACCTTC.

The chain links TRBV5-1 to TRBJ2-1; TRBD2 might be the D (7 bases). V shed 3 bases and J shed 7 bases, with 20 bases lying between them. Germline V gives CDR1 SGHRS, CDR2 YFSETQ. The CDR3 loop spans 16 amino acids. In nucleotides, the CDR3 is TGCGCCAGCAGCTCTATGGTGGGGGGGCCGTGGAATGAGCAGTTCTTC. Its protein product is CASSSMVGGPWNEQFF.

The chain joins TRBV28 to TRBJ2-5; D not certain. There are 14 residues in the CDR3. In germline, CDR1 is MDHEN, CDR2 SYDVKM. The germline V and J ends were trimmed by 4 bases and 2 bases, with 11 bases remaining between them. CDR3 in DNA: TGTGCCAGCAGTTGGGCTCAGATACAAGAGACCCAGTACTTC. Amino acid sequence: CASSWAQIQETQYF.

This clonotype was counted a few times. This chain connects TRBV20-1 to TRBJ1-2; D unresolved. CDR1 and CDR2 (germline): DFQATT, SNEGSKA (reference sequence). The length of the CDR3 is 12 residues. Deletions cut 3 bases from V and 4 bases from J, with 9 bases between. CDR3 sequence (DNA): TGCAGTGCTAGGGTAGTCGGCTATGGCTACACCTTC. Amino acids: CSARVVGYGYTF.

A few counts support this clonotype. For the CDR3, the DNA is TGCAGTGCTAGAGATTTTTTAGGACTAATGGGCAATCAGCCCCAGCATTTT. Encoded protein: CSARDFLGLMGNQPQHF. V usage is TRBV20-1 and J usage is TRBJ1-5; no reliable D call. Germline values: CDR1 DFQATT, CDR2 SNEGSKA (reference sequence). The CDR3 has 17 amino acids. V lost 0 bases and J lost 2, with 17 bases in between.

V gene TRBV4-1 combines with J gene TRBJ1-1; no definite D call. Trimming took 5 bases from V and 1 from J, leaving 11 bases between them. CDR1 MGHRA and CDR2 YSYEKL come from the germline V gene. The CDR3 loop spans 14 amino acids. The CDR3 DNA is TGCGCCAGCAGCGACCCCTTAGAGAACACTGAAGCTTTCTTT. It encodes CASSDPLENTEAFF.

This clonotype was counted only a few times. V and J are TRBV7-6 and TRBJ1-1; 9 positions agree with TRBD1. Per the germline V gene, CDR1 is SGHVS and CDR2 is FNYEAQ. Trimming cost V 4 bases and J 8 bases; bases outside gene matches: 5. The CDR3 covers 13 residues. CDR3 coding DNA: TGTGCCAGCAGCTCAGGGACAGGGCAAGAAGCTTTCTTT. Its protein is CASSSGTGQEAFF.

On this clonotype itself: It may be a read error: a sequence one base away is much more abundant. The CDR3 DNA reads TGTGCCAGCAGGTTAGTGGCCCCCTACGAGCAGTACTTC. As protein: CASRLVAPYEQYF. The rearrangement links TRBV28 to TRBJ2-7; D call uncertain. V was trimmed by 6 bases and J by 2 bases, leaving 11 bases between them. The CDR3 totals 13 residues. The germline CDR1 and CDR2 sequences are MDHEN and SYDVKM.

V is TRBV20-1 and J is TRBJ2-1; perhaps TRBD2 as D (6 bases). The CDR3 is 14 amino acids. Deletions cut 6 bases from V and 5 bases from J, with 17 bases between. Germline V gene data show CDR1 as DFQATT and CDR2 as SNEGSKA (reference sequence). For the CDR3, the DNA is TGCAGTGCGTATGACCCTGGAGGGAACAATGAGCAGTTCTTC. Protein: CSAYDPGGNNEQFF.

For this clonotype: It may be a read error: a sequence one base away is much more abundant. CDR3 in amino acids: CASSPGRGSGTNVLTF. The CDR3 nucleotides are TGTGCCAGCAGTCCCGGACGGGGCTCTGGGACCAACGTCCTGACTTTC. This chain links TRBV12-3 or TRBV12-4 with TRBJ2-6; D may correspond to TRBD1 or TRBD2 (5 bases each). The CDR3 has 16 residues.

The V gene is TRBV6-1, the J gene TRBJ1-1, with 10 bases identical to TRBD1. The V and J ends lost 4 bases and 4 bases, in that order; junction bases with no gene match: 15. Per germline, CDR1 MNHNS and CDR2 SASEGT. The CDR3 spans 18 residues. The CDR3 here is CASSGMGTGVLAGTEAFF. In DNA form, the CDR3 reads TGTGCCAGCAGTGGGATGGGGACAGGGGTTTTGGCAGGCACTGAAGCTTTCTTT.

This clonotype came up a few times. The genes are TRBV6-6 and TRBJ2-7, with 9 nucleotides matching TRBD2. The V gene's germline CDR1 is MNHNY and CDR2 SVGAGI (reference sequence). The CDR3 has 14 amino acids. V shed 7 bases, J shed 2 bases, and the junction held 6 bases outside the gene matches. CDR3 protein: CASKRTSATYEQYF. The CDR3 DNA is TGTGCCAGCAAGAGGACTAGCGCAACCTACGAGCAGTACTTC.

This clonotype was detected many times. V gene TRBV20-1 combines with J gene TRBJ1-5; 8 bases are shared with TRBD1. Germline-derived CDR1 and CDR2 are DFQATT and SNEGSKA (reference sequence). Trimming removed 6 bases from V and 2 bases from J; junction bases left unmatched: 6. This CDR3 has 14 residues. The CDR3 loop reads CSAGQGVGNQPQHF. DNA of the CDR3: TGCAGTGCCGGACAGGGAGTTGGCAATCAGCCCCAGCATTTT.

This sequence joins TRBV6-1 and TRBJ1-2; no reliable D call. Germline loops: CDR1 MNHNS, CDR2 SASEGT. Deletions cut 0 bases from V and 2 bases from J, with 10 bases between. The CDR3 contains 15 residues. This CDR3 reads CASSEALGGNYGYTF. The CDR3 region has the DNA TGTGCCAGCAGTGAAGCGCTTGGCGGAAACTATGGCTACACCTTC.

The chain employs TRBV20-1 and TRBJ2-3, with TRBD2 matching 13 bases. The CDR3 is 15 amino acids. CDR1 is DFQATT and CDR2 is SNEGSKA in the germline V gene (reference sequence). Trimming removed 3 bases from V and 4 bases from J; junction bases left unmatched: 4. The CDR3 DNA reads TGCAGTGCTAGTCAGACTAGCGGGAGGCCAGATACGCAGTATTTT. As protein: CSASQTSGRPDTQYF.

This clonotype was found a few times. This chain joins TRBV2 and TRBJ2-1; a weak D match, TRBD2 (5 bases). The CDR3 runs 11 residues. Looked up from germline, CDR1 is SNHLY and CDR2 is FYNNEI. The germline V and J ends were trimmed by 7 bases and 8 bases, with 9 bases remaining between them. In DNA form, the CDR3 reads TGTGCCAGCACGCCGGAGGATGAGCAGTTCTTC. Protein product: CASTPEDEQFF.

The table lists this clonotype with a few counts. The CDR3 DNA follows: TGCGCCAGCAGTGGTGCTCCGGATACGCAGTATTTT. Its translation: CASSGAPDTQYF. The rearrangement links TRBV10-1 to TRBJ2-3; the D is unclear. The length of the CDR3 is 12 residues. V was pared by 4 bases and J by 6 bases, with 8 bases between. CDR1 WNHNN and CDR2 SYGVQD come from the germline V gene (reference sequence).